This TCR beta chain was profiled in a study of T cell repertoires in cytomegalovirus infection. Overall study: TCR beta signatures that were public indicated CMV infection and matching HLA type.

TCRdb reprocessed the reads via MiXCR and lists one record per CDR3 protein. There are roughly 200,000 distinct CDR3 sequences in the sample; about 18% occur only once, and almost 25% lies in the top ten. The CDR3 runs to 15 residues. Deletions cut 1 base from V and 2 bases from J, with 11 bases between. In germline, CDR1 is SGHVS, CDR2 FQNEAQ. The material sequenced was CD8+ T cells from PBMCs. This sequence joins TRBV7-8 and TRBJ1-2; TRBD1 might be the D (5 bases). This sequence was found in a human donor in good health (CMV status not recorded). Some clones in this sample may be carry-over from other donors' samples. CDR3 nucleotides: TGTGCCAGCAGCTTAGGTCCGGGGACCAACTATGGCTACACCTTC. This sequence encodes CASSLGPGTNYGYTF.